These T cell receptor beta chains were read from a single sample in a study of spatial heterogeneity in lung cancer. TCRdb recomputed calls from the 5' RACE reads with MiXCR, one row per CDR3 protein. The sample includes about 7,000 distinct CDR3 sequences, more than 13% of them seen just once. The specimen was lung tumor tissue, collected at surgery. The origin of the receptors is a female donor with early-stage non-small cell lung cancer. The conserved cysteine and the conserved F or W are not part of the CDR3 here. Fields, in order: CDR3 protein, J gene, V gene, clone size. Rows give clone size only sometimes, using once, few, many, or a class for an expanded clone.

ASSLKAGGFTDTQY TRBJ2-3 TRBV5-1 NA
ATSDFRGGLGGYT TRBJ1-2 TRBV24-1 medium-sized
ASSFQQGNTEAF TRBJ1-1 TRBV7-9 once
SVQSGDQPQH TRBJ1-5 TRBV29-1 medium-sized
ASSLGDINSNQPQH TRBJ1-5 TRBV7-2 medium-sized
ASSVRASDQPQH TRBJ1-5 TRBV2 many
ASSLGLLGVNTEAF TRBJ1-1 TRBV5-1 many
ASSLGTATDTQY TRBJ2-3 TRBV7-9 medium-sized
ASSFRGGASDTQY TRBJ2-3 TRBV7-2 many
ASSLESGAF TRBJ1-1 TRBV7-9 medium-sized
ASSLDGGTGINYEQY TRBJ2-7 TRBV11-2 many
ASSLARGGASGYT TRBJ1-2 TRBV7-8 medium-sized
ASSLHGTNLRADTQY TRBJ2-3 TRBV7-2 medium-sized
ASSFRSSSYEQY TRBJ2-7 TRBV12-3/TRBV12-4 NA
ASSARDSTFYEQY TRBJ2-7 TRBV5-6 NA
ASSHSTRSDEQF TRBJ2-1 TRBV3-1 NA
SARAGPYEQY TRBJ2-7 TRBV20-1 medium-sized
ASSQGDRLYEQY TRBJ2-7 TRBV4-1 medium-sized
SANARNNSPLH TRBJ1-6 TRBV20-1 many
ASGDRSRLAKNIQY TRBJ2-4 TRBV4-1 medium-sized
ASSVRRTGYRNTIY TRBJ1-3 TRBV5-6 many
ASSTGTGAYNEQF TRBJ2-1 TRBV5-5 many
ASSLSRQDKETQY TRBJ2-5 TRBV28 medium-sized
ASEGAQGQF TRBJ2-1 TRBV2 medium-sized
ASSYRSRLLAGGTDTQY TRBJ2-3 TRBV6-5 many
SVQQYQETQY TRBJ2-5 TRBV29-1 many
ASSRAYEQY TRBJ2-7 TRBV12-3/TRBV12-4 NA
ASSPRLFNTEAF TRBJ1-1 TRBV7-9 NA
SVTESVGNQPQH TRBJ1-5 TRBV29-1 few
ASSPDRGWYGYT TRBJ1-2 TRBV4-2 medium-sized
ASSFKGGLRNTIY TRBJ1-3 TRBV13 medium-sized
ASSPGLYNEQF TRBJ2-1 TRBV10-1 many
ASSLARLWDSPNNEQF TRBJ2-1 TRBV5-1 medium-sized
ASSPQRSTDTQY TRBJ2-3 TRBV18 many
ASSRNRAPYEQY TRBJ2-7 TRBV5-6 medium-sized
AWSQKLNTEAF TRBJ1-1 TRBV30 many
SARDGTGDYEQY TRBJ2-7 TRBV20-1 medium-sized
ASSGQGAYEQY TRBJ2-7 TRBV9 many
ASSLSIGGVYEQY TRBJ2-7 TRBV7-3 medium-sized
AWKSETGSYEQY TRBJ2-7 TRBV30 medium-sized